This TCR beta chain was sequenced during a study of cytomegalovirus exposure and HLA in healthy donors. Overall study findings and caveats: Presence/absence analyses assumed roughly uniform sequencing depth across donors, which may not hold. In a later analysis, CMV-associated beta chains were mostly HLA-associated, it appeared. About 87% or about 30% of the time was how often most TCR beta V segments were productive, according to an earlier analysis. Analysis performed later found roughly 17,000 TCR beta sequences associated with HLA alleles at 0.05 false discovery rate.

Primers: 60 Vbeta forward and 13 Jbeta reverse. Some clones are missing from TCRdb's copy, which holds only in-frame ones; the method was immunoSEQ multiplex PCR. In the table there are fewer than 250,000 clones, roughly three quarters of which are singletons. For this clone: The antigen remains unidentified.

The sample taken for sequencing was PBMCs. The TCR comes from a woman between 50 and 59 years old in good health and CMV-seronegative.

CDR3 residues: CASRRREVYGYTF. DNA of the CDR3: TGTGCCAGCAGGCGCCGGGAGGTCTATGGCTACACCTTC. The rearrangement links TRBV7-2 to TRBJ1-2; D uncertain. V lost 6 bases and J lost 4, with 12 bases in between. This CDR3 has 13 residues. The germline V gene encodes CDR1 SGHTA and CDR2 FQGNSA.